The present entry profiles one T cell receptor (beta chain) with its context. This entry belongs to a study of PD-L1 blockade in urothelial cancer. Looking at the study overall: Analysis of the blood was performed 3 weeks (second dose) and 6 weeks after treatment start.

Looked up from germline, CDR1 is SGHAT and CDR2 is FQNNGV. V dropped 2 bases and J dropped 3; count of bases not matched to a gene: 3. This CDR3 contains 15 residues. Here immunoSEQ multiplex PCR was the method, and the copy in TCRdb shows in-frame clones only, minus some. The repertoire holds some 84,000 clones, with about 81% as singletons. This material consisted of PBMCs, taken around atezolizumab (anti-PD-L1) treatment. The J gene is TRBJ1-4, the V gene TRBV11-2; TRBD1 matches at 7 bases. The TCR originated in a man aged 70 or older with urothelial cancer. This CDR3 reads CASSLRTGPNEKLFF. CDR3 DNA: TGTGCCAGCAGCTTAAGGACAGGACCTAATGAAAAACTGTTTTTT.